Only one count was recorded for the clone carrying this T cell receptor beta chain. Trimming at V came to 2 bases and at J to 3 bases, leaving 8 bases not matched to a gene. The CDR3 covers 16 residues. Germline V gene lookup returns CDR1 MNHNS and CDR2 SASEGT. Assay: immunoSEQ multiplex PCR; the TCRdb copy retains only in-frame clones and omits some. The sample has under 30,000 clones, approximately 90% seen once. This sample was taken from a study of T cell changes during pregnancy in multiple sclerosis. The clonotype originates from a female donor with multiple sclerosis, enrolled in a pregnancy study. The genes are TRBV6-1 and TRBJ2-7; 9 bases agree with TRBD2. Sequenced material: CD8+ T cells from peripheral blood mononuclear cells, taken in the second trimester of pregnancy. The CDR3 nucleotides are TGTGCCAGCAGTGAATATCCAGCGGGGGGTGTCTACGAGCAGTACTTC. It codes for CASSEYPAGGVYEQYF.